This TCR beta chain was sequenced in a study of OX40 agonist ivuxolimab in advanced cancers. About the study: Dose-escalation patients had hepatocellular carcinoma, melanoma, renal cell or head and neck cancer. Participants, 65% to 85% male, averaged roughly 60 years of age, ranging from about 23 to 90. Findings and caveats of the study: More expanded clones were seen, on average, in CD8+ T cells than in CD4+. The investigators did not determine what antigen specificity the expanded peripheral T cells had.

The assay was immunoSEQ multiplex PCR, and TCRdb's table has in-frame clones only and misses some. Of roughly 63,000 clones detected, around 87% appear once; the ten largest clones hold about 1.2%. The CDR3 runs to 17 residues. Germline values: CDR1 SEHNR, CDR2 FQNEAQ (reference sequence). Trimming pared 7 bases from V and 2 bases from J, leaving 21 bases between. On this clone itself: What it binds is not known.

The sequences come from CD4+ or CD8+ T cells sorted from blood, collected in a trial of the OX40 agonist ivuxolimab. The TCR was taken from an adult with an advanced solid tumor such as melanoma, head and neck, liver or kidney cancer. The V and J genes are TRBV7-9 and TRBJ1-3, with D hard to call. Here the CDR3 DNA reads TGTGCCAGCACCAGATTTTTGAGTCTCTCTGCTGGAAACACCATATATTTT. This gives the protein CASTRFLSLSAGNTIYF.